The T cell receptor (beta chain) described here comes from a study of blood T cell repertoires in COVID-19. In the study overall: Whether acute or convalescent, the COVID-19 samples came from the United States, Italy and Spain. Sources were T cells, B-cell-depleted T cells, or PBMCs; the material itself was cDNA or gDNA.

Source study methods: Amplification of reference gene primers was used by the study to estimate nucleated cell counts. Libraries were prepared by immunoSEQ multiplex PCR; TCRdb keeps only in-frame clonotypes and omits some of them. The D gene and trimming were derived from the DNA, and the V and J assignments and clone size from that table. The data show 30,000 to 40,000 clones, roughly 88% seen once. This clone showed up just once. Trimming removed 0 bases at V and 3 bases at J, with 6 bases between. Germline V gene data show CDR1 as MGHRA and CDR2 as YSYEKL. The CDR3 is made up of 13 amino acids. The sequencing input was peripheral blood. The clonotype comes from a human donor in a cohort sampled during active COVID-19. V and J are TRBV4-1 and TRBJ2-7; the D is unclear. CDR3 DNA sequence: TGCGCCAGCAGCCAAGACTACTACTACGAGCAGTACTTC. Its protein product is CASSQDYYYEQYF.